This T cell receptor beta chain was captured in a study of cytomegalovirus exposure and HLA in healthy donors. Overall study findings and caveats: Later analysis identified 16,000 or so TCR beta sequences associated with HLA alleles, using a false discovery rate threshold of 0.05. The sole available immune exposure information was CMV serostatus.

The PCR had 60 Vbeta and 13 Jbeta primers. The repertoire was sequenced with immunoSEQ multiplex PCR; TCRdb's copy has only in-frame clones and lacks some. The sample records about 220,000 clones, about 81% being singletons. As for this clone: Its target is not known.

The V end lost 2 bases, the J end lost 5 bases, and 14 bases lay between the germline ends. CDR3 size: 14 residues. Germline V gene sequence: CDR1 SGDLS, CDR2 YYNGEE. V is TRBV9 and J is TRBJ2-7; D gene ambiguous. Sequences were obtained from PBMCs. The sequence came from a man aged 35 to 55 in good health and CMV-seropositive. CDR3 loop: CASSVLGGLDEQYF. DNA of the CDR3: TGTGCCAGCAGCGTTTTAGGTGGTCTAGACGAGCAGTACTTC.